The T cell receptor (beta chain) under discussion was sequenced for a study of blood T cell repertoires in COVID-19. This clone was counted once. TCRdb's copy holds only in-frame clones and misses some; the assay was immunoSEQ multiplex PCR. The sample holds roughly 80,000 clones; 90% to 95% are singletons and the top ten take over 1.5%. The CDR3 has 14 residues. Trimming at V came to 8 bases and at J to 5 bases, leaving 8 bases not matched to a gene. The germline V gene encodes CDR1 SGHTA and CDR2 FQGNSA. The receptor's source is a man in his 60s with acute or convalescent COVID-19. The material sequenced was peripheral blood. The V call is TRBV7-2, the J call TRBJ2-1; 8 bases line up with TRBD1. The CDR3 sequence: CASSAGGAHNEQFF. The CDR3 region has the DNA TGTGCCAGCTCCGCAGGGGGCGCTCACAATGAGCAGTTCTTC.